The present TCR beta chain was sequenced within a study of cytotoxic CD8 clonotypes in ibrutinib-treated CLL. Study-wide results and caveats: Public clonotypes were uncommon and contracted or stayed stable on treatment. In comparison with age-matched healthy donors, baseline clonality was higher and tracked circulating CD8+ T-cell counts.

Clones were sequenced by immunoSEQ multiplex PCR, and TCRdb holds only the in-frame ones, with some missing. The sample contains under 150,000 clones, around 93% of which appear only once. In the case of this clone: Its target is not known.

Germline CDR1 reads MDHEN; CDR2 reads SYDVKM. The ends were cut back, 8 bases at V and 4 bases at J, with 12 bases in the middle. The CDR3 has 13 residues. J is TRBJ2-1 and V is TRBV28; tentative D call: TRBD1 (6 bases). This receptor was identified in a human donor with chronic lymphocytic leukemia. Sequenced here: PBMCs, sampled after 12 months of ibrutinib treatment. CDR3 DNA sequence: TGTGCCAGCGGCCCAGGGGTATACAATGAGCAGTTCTTC. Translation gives CASGPGVYNEQFF. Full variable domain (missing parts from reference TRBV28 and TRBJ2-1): DVKVTQSSRYLVKRTGEKVFLECVQDMDHENMFWYRQDPGLGLRLIYFSYDVKMKEKGDIPEGYSVSREKKERFSLILESASTNQTSMYLCASGPGVYNEQFFGPGTRLTVL.